This is a list of T cell receptor beta chains from one sample in a study of T-cell memory formation after mild COVID-19. TCRdb reprocessed the 5' RACE reads via MiXCR and lists one record per CDR3 protein. The sample includes approximately 250,000 distinct CDR3 sequences, 15% of them seen just once. The sequenced material came from PBMCs or a T cell subset sorted from them (not recorded which). The receptors come from an adult woman who had mild COVID-19 (a few samples of this study predate the infection). Cell type and time point are not known. Each CDR3 is given with its conserved first and last residue. The D gene is left open where the match is weak. Rows give clone size only sometimes, using once, few, many, or a class for an expanded clone.

v_gene	d_gene	abundance	j_gene	CDR3aa	CDR3nt
TRBV24-1	TRBD1	.	TRBJ1-2	CATSDPGQGAYGYTF	TGTGCCACCAGTGATCCCGGACAGGGGGCCTATGGCTACACCTTC
TRBV12-3/TRBV12-4	.	.	TRBJ2-3	CASSPLLTWRNTDTQYF	TGTGCCAGCAGCCCCCTCCTAACCTGGAGGAACACAGATACGCAGTATTTT
TRBV29-1	.	.	TRBJ2-1	CSASGSGEQFF	TGCAGCGCCTCGGGGAGTGGTGAGCAGTTCTTC
TRBV7-2	.	.	TRBJ2-5	CASSTDRETQYF	TGTGCCAGCAGCACGGACAGAGAGACCCAGTACTTC
TRBV9	TRBD2	few	TRBJ2-3	CASSGRSRGRGDTQYF	TGTGCCAGCAGCGGGCGCTCTAGAGGGAGGGGAGATACGCAGTATTTT
TRBV30	TRBD1	few	TRBJ1-5	CAWTGQGGQPQHF	TGTGCCTGGACCGGACAGGGCGGTCAGCCCCAGCATTTT
TRBV10-3	TRBD2	few	TRBJ2-5	CAISELTSGAFGTQYF	TGTGCCATCAGTGAGTTGACTAGCGGAGCGTTCGGGACCCAGTACTTC
TRBV27	.	few	TRBJ1-6	CASTLLGGGRNNSPLHF	TGTGCCAGCACTCTACTCGGGGGGGGACGTAATAATTCACCCCTCCACTTT
TRBV12-3/TRBV12-4	.	.	TRBJ1-6	CASSSPWQGDPLHF	TGTGCCAGCAGTTCTCCGTGGCAGGGAGATCCCCTCCACTTT
TRBV3-1	.	many	TRBJ2-1	CASSRDRYNEQFF	TGTGCCAGCAGCCGCGACCGATACAATGAGCAGTTCTTC
TRBV20-1	TRBD2	.	TRBJ2-1	CSAGPGLATNEQFF	TGCAGTGCTGGACCGGGACTAGCGACCAATGAGCAGTTCTTC
TRBV12-3/TRBV12-4	.	.	TRBJ1-5	CASSSGANGQPQHF	TGTGCCAGCAGTTCAGGGGCGAATGGTCAGCCCCAGCATTTT
TRBV5-6	.	few	TRBJ1-1	CASSPVRGLQAFF	TGTGCCAGCAGCCCTGTCAGGGGTTTACAAGCTTTCTTT
TRBV20-1	.	.	TRBJ2-1	CSATEGGTSSYNEQFF	TGCAGTGCTACCGAAGGGGGAACAAGCTCCTACAATGAGCAGTTCTTC
TRBV7-2	.	many	TRBJ1-1	CASSHDRLNTEAFF	TGTGCCAGCAGCCATGACAGGCTGAACACTGAAGCTTTCTTT
TRBV20-1	.	many	TRBJ1-2	CSASPGYGYTF	TGCAGTGCTAGCCCCGGATATGGCTACACCTTC
TRBV3-1	.	.	TRBJ2-3	CASTRVGTDTQYF	TGTGCCAGCACCCGAGTGGGCACAGATACGCAGTATTTT
TRBV6-5	.	.	TRBJ1-2	CASRGIDGGNGYTF	TGTGCCAGCAGGGGAATCGATGGGGGCAATGGCTACACCTTC
TRBV19	.	.	TRBJ2-2	CATQVGRSTGELFF	TGTGCCACCCAGGTCGGTCGGTCGACCGGGGAGCTGTTTTTT
TRBV9	.	.	TRBJ2-2	CASSVGTMGTGELFF	TGTGCCAGCAGCGTAGGGACCATGGGGACCGGGGAGCTGTTTTTT
TRBV4-2	TRBD1	few	TRBJ1-3	CASSQDGTGVGNTIYF	TGTGCCAGCAGCCAAGATGGGACAGGGGTTGGAAACACCATATATTTT
TRBV2	TRBD1	few	TRBJ1-4	CASSPGQAPEKLFF	TGTGCCAGCAGTCCGGGACAGGCGCCAGAAAAACTGTTTTTT
TRBV3-1	.	few	TRBJ2-3	CASSHRGDTQYF	TGTGCCAGCAGCCATCGCGGAGATACGCAGTATTTT
TRBV12-3/TRBV12-4	TRBD2	.	TRBJ2-2	CASSLLAGASGELFF	TGTGCCAGCAGTTTACTAGCGGGAGCGAGCGGGGAGCTGTTTTTT
TRBV20-1	.	.	TRBJ1-2	CSAAAGVIQNYGYTF	TGCAGTGCTGCGGCGGGGGTAATCCAAAACTATGGCTACACCTTC
TRBV7-9	TRBD1	.	TRBJ1-6	CASSPILDRENSPLHF	TGTGCCAGCAGTCCTATCCTGGACAGGGAAAATTCACCCCTCCACTTT
TRBV6-6	TRBD2	many	TRBJ2-3	CASSDAGGRDTQYF	TGTGCCAGCAGTGACGCGGGGGGGAGAGATACGCAGTATTTT
TRBV25-1	.	many	TRBJ2-3	CASSVRGPIKSTDTQYF	TGTGCCAGCAGCGTGAGGGGCCCGATAAAAAGCACAGATACGCAGTATTTT